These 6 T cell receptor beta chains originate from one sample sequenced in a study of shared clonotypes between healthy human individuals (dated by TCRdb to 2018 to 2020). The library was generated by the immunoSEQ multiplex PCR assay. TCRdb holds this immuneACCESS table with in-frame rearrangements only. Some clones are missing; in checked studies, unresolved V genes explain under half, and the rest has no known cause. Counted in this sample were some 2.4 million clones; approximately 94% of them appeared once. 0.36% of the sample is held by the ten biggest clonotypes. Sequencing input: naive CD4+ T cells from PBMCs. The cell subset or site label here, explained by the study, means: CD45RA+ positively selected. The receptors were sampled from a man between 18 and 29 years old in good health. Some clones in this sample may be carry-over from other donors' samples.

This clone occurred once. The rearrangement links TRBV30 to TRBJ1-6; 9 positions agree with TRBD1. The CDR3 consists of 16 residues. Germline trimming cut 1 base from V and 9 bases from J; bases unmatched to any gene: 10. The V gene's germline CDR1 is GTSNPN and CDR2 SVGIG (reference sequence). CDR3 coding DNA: TGTGCCTGGAGTGATTCCCACCGGGACAGGGTTTCACCCCTCCACTTT. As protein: CAWSDSHRDRVSPLHF.

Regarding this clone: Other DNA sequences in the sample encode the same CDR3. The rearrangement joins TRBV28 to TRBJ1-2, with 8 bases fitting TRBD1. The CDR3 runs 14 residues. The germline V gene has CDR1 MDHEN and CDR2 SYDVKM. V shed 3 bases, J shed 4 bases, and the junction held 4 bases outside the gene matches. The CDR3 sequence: CASSFQGAFYGYTF. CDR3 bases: TGTGCCAGCAGTTTTCAGGGGGCTTTCTATGGCTACACCTTC.

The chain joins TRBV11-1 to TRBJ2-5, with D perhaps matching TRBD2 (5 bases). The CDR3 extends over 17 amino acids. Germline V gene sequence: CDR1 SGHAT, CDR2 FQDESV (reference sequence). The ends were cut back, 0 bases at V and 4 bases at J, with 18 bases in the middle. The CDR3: CASSLAQNRLGGETQYF. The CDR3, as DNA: TGTGCCAGCAGCTTAGCGCAGAACCGACTTGGAGGAGAGACCCAGTACTTC. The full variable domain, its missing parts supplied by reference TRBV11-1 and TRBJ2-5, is EAEVAQSPRYKITEKSQAVAFWCDPISGHATLYWYRQILGQGPELLVQFQDESVVDDSQLPKDRFSAERLKGVDSTLKIQPAELGDSAMYLCASSLAQNRLGGETQYFGPGTRLLVL.

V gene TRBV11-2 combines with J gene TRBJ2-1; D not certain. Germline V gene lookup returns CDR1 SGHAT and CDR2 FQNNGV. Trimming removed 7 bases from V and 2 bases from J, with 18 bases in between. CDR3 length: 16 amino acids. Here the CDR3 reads CASTSGRQPPYNEQFF. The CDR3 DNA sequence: TGTGCCAGCACTTCCGGTCGGCAACCCCCCTACAATGAGCAGTTCTTC.

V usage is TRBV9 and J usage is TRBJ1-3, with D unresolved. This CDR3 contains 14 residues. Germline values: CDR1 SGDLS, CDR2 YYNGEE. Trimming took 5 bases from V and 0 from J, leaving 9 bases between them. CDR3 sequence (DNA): TGTGCCAGCAGGGGAGGGAGCTCTGGAAACACCATATATTTT. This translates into CASRGGSSGNTIYF.

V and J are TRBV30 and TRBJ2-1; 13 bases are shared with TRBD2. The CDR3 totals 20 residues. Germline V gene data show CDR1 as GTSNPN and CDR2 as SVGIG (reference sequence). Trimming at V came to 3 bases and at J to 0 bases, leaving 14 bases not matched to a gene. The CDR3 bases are TGTGCCTGGAGGACTCCCCCGGGACTAGCGGGGCCGACCTCCTACAATGAGCAGTTCTTC. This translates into CAWRTPPGLAGPTSYNEQFF.